The T cell receptor (beta chain) described here comes from a study of T-cell memory formation after mild COVID-19. Whole-study findings and limits: Day 37-peaking second-wave clones had unconfirmed SARS-CoV-2 specificity. Most CD4+ clones that shrank were in CM and EM, while CD8+ ones turned up in EMRA.

V dropped 6 bases and J dropped 7 bases, with 15 bases sitting between them. The length of the CDR3 is 12 residues. Germline V lookup: CDR1 DFQATT, CDR2 SNEGSKA (reference sequence). Comment on this clonotype: Its antigen is currently unknown.

TCRdb re-called the 5' RACE reads through MiXCR, storing one row per CDR3 protein. The sample shows roughly 250,000 distinct CDR3 sequences, roughly 15% of them seen only once. Sequencing was done on a sample of PBMCs or a T cell subset sorted from them (not recorded which). V is TRBV20-1 and J is TRBJ1-2, with a possible D match to TRBD1 (6 bases). The source of this sequence is a man aged 18 to 30 who had mild COVID-19 (a few samples of this study predate the infection). Cell type and time point are not known. CDR3 in amino acids: CSAPKGGGGYTF. CDR3 bases: TGCAGTGCCCCCAAGGGGGGAGGTGGCTACACCTTC.